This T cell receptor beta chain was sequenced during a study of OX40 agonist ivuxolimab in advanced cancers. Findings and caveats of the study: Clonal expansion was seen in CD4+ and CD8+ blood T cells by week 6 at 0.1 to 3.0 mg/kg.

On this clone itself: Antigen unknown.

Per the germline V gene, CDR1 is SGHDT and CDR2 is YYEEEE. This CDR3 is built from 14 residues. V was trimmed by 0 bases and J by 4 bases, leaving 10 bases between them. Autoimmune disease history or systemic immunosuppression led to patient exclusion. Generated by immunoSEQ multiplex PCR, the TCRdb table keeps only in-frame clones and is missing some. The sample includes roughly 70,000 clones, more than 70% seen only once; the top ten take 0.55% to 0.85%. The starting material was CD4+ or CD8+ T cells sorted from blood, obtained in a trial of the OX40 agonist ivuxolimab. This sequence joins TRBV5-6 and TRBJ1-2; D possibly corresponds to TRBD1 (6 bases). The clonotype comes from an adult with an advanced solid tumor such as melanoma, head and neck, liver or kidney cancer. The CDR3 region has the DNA TGTGCCAGCAGCTTGGGCGGCAGGGGCTATGGCTACACCTTC. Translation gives CASSLGGRGYGYTF.